These 30 T cell receptor beta chains were all obtained from the same sample, sequenced in a study of shared clonotypes between healthy human individuals. Using immunoSEQ multiplex PCR, the repertoire was profiled, and TCRdb retains in-frame clones only, with some absent. The profile shows about 450,000 clones, roughly 77% of them singletons. The material sequenced was PBMCs. The receptor set was obtained from a woman in her forties in good health. Some clones in this sample may be carry-over from other donors' samples.

The chain carries TRBV9 and TRBJ2-2, with D maybe TRBD2 (6 bases). V was clipped by 0 bases and J by 7 bases, with 13 bases between them. Germline V gene lookup returns CDR1 SGDLS and CDR2 YYNGEE. The CDR3 contains 15 residues. This chain's CDR3 is CASSVGWRVDGELFF. CDR3 DNA: TGTGCCAGCAGCGTAGGATGGAGGGTGGACGGGGAGCTGTTTTTT.

J is TRBJ1-2 and V is TRBV28; a weak D match, TRBD1 (6 bases). Trimming stripped 3 bases from V and 8 bases from J, with 13 bases between. The CDR3 totals 13 residues. Germline V gene lookup returns CDR1 MDHEN and CDR2 SYDVKM. CDR3 DNA sequence: TGTGCCAGCAGTTTTGGGGGACAAGAAGGCTACACCTTC. Protein: CASSFGGQEGYTF.

The chain employs TRBV28 and TRBJ2-7; 10 nucleotides agree with TRBD2. The CDR3 spans 15 residues. With 6 bases clipped from V and 9 bases from J, the junction kept 14 bases outside the gene matches. The germline CDR1 and CDR2 sequences are MDHEN and SYDVKM. This CDR3 is CASRPLLAGPLGQYF. In nucleotides, the CDR3 is TGTGCCAGCAGACCTTTACTAGCGGGGCCTCTGGGGCAGTACTTC.

V and J are TRBV19 and TRBJ2-7, with D maybe TRBD2 (5 bases). The germline V and J ends were trimmed by 6 bases and 3 bases, with 18 bases remaining between them. This CDR3 comprises 15 residues. Per the germline V gene, CDR1 is LNHDA and CDR2 is SQIVND (reference sequence). The DNA of the CDR3 is TGTGCCAGTAGCCCCCCGGGGTCACAATACTACGAGCAGTACTTC. Residues: CASSPPGSQYYEQYF. The entire variable domain, with the rest obtained from reference TRBV19 and TRBJ2-7, is as follows: DGGITQSPKYLFRKEGQNVTLSCEQNLNHDAMYWYRQDPGQGLRLIYYSQIVNDFQKGDIAEGYSVSREKKESFPLTVTSAQKNPTAFYLCASSPPGSQYYEQYFGPGTRLTVT.

This clone was observed at least ten times. V gene TRBV19 combines with J gene TRBJ1-1; D possibly corresponds to TRBD1 (5 bases). The V gene lost 4 bases and the J gene lost 5 bases, with 17 bases spanning the gap. This CDR3 is built from 15 residues. Per the germline V gene, CDR1 is LNHDA and CDR2 is SQIVND (reference sequence). The CDR3 sequence is CASSTPGLSRTEAFF. Here the CDR3 DNA reads TGTGCCAGTAGTACCCCGGGACTTTCGAGGACTGAAGCTTTCTTT. Filled out from reference TRBV19 and TRBJ1-1, the complete variable domain reads DGGITQSPKYLFRKEGQNVTLSCEQNLNHDAMYWYRQDPGQGLRLIYYSQIVNDFQKGDIAEGYSVSREKKESFPLTVTSAQKNPTAFYLCASSTPGLSRTEAFFGQGTRLTVV.

This clone has just a few counts. The chain joins TRBV7-8 to TRBJ2-6, with a possible D match to TRBD1 (6 bases). CDR3 length: 18 residues. CDR1 SGHVS and CDR2 FQNEAQ come from the germline V gene. Trimming removed 5 bases from V and 2 bases from J, with 19 bases in between. The CDR3 DNA reads as TGTGCCAGCAGCCACTATCCCAGGGGTTATACTGGGGCCAACGTCCTGACTTTC. Amino acids: CASSHYPRGYTGANVLTF.

V usage is TRBV28 and J usage is TRBJ2-7, with TRBD2 matching over 12 bases. The CDR3 sequence is 14 residues long. V gave up 6 bases and J gave up 3 bases; unmatched junction bases: 3. The germline V gene has CDR1 MDHEN and CDR2 SYDVKM. The CDR3 DNA reads TGTGCCAGCAGAGGACTAGCGGGACTCTACGAGCAGTACTTC. The encoded protein is CASRGLAGLYEQYF.

The chain is built from TRBV28 and TRBJ1-6; 7 positions match TRBD1. The CDR3 covers 14 residues. V trimming: 6 bases; J trimming: 7 bases; junction bases outside the gene matches: 6. Looked up from germline, CDR1 is MDHEN and CDR2 is SYDVKM. CDR3 sequence (DNA): TGTGCCAGCAGACTCGGACAGGCCAATTCACCCCTCCACTTT. It codes for CASRLGQANSPLHF.

The rearrangement joins TRBV2 to TRBJ2-7; D is uncertain. CDR1 SNHLY and CDR2 FYNNEI come from the germline V gene. The germline V and J ends were trimmed by 1 base and 1 base, with 17 bases remaining between them. This CDR3 is built from 17 residues. CDR3 nucleotides: TGTGCCAGCAGTGAAGGGGGTAGACGTGGTATTTCCTACGAGCAGTACTTC. As protein: CASSEGGRRGISYEQYF.

The chain uses TRBV19 and TRBJ2-1; D tentatively reads TRBD1 or TRBD2 (6 bases each). Between the trimmed V and J ends, which lost 1 base and 10 bases, there was a span of 20 bases. CDR1 LNHDA and CDR2 SQIVND come from the germline V gene (reference sequence). This CDR3 spans 16 amino acids. For the CDR3, the DNA is TGTGCCAGTAGTATAGGGAGTAGGGGGGTTTCAGGGGAGCAGTTCTTC. It translates to CASSIGSRGVSGEQFF. Together with reference TRBV19 and TRBJ2-1, the CDR3 gives the full variable domain: DGGITQSPKYLFRKEGQNVTLSCEQNLNHDAMYWYRQDPGQGLRLIYYSQIVNDFQKGDIAEGYSVSREKKESFPLTVTSAQKNPTAFYLCASSIGSRGVSGEQFFGPGTRLTVL.

The rearrangement uses TRBV11-2 and TRBJ1-1; no firm D call. This CDR3 is built from 15 residues. Per the germline V gene, CDR1 is SGHAT and CDR2 is FQNNGV. V gave up 2 bases and J gave up 1 base, with 11 bases separating them. The CDR3 here is CASSLNKGGNTEAFF. The CDR3 region has the DNA TGTGCCAGCAGCTTAAATAAGGGAGGGAACACTGAAGCTTTCTTT.

In its sample, this clone was seen once. The gene calls are TRBV14 and TRBJ2-3, with D possibly being TRBD1 (5 bases). The V end was cut by 4 bases, the J end by 4 bases, with 12 bases between. Germline-derived CDR1 and CDR2 are SGHDN and FVKESK. There are 14 residues in the CDR3. The CDR3 DNA follows: TGTGCCAGCAGCCCCGTGGGGCCGGCAGATACGCAGTATTTT. It yields the protein CASSPVGPADTQYF.

This clone was detected a few times. The V call is TRBV5-1, the J call TRBJ1-1, with D perhaps matching TRBD1 (6 bases). With 4 bases removed from V and 2 bases from J, the gap between germline ends came to 12 bases. The V gene's germline CDR1 is SGHRS and CDR2 YFSETQ. This CDR3 comprises 14 residues. In DNA form, the CDR3 reads TGCGCCAGCAGCCCAGGACAGTTTAACACTGAAGCTTTCTTT. It is translated as CASSPGQFNTEAFF.

Details on this clone: This specimen includes other DNA sequences encoding the same CDR3. V and J are TRBV29-1 and TRBJ1-1; tentatively, D is TRBD1 (5 bases). CDR1 and CDR2 (germline): SQVTM, ANQGSEA. V lost 7 bases to trimming and J lost 2 bases, with 14 bases between them. The CDR3 loop spans 13 amino acids. CDR3 bases: TGCAGCGGAGCCGGACAACTTAACACTGAAGCTTTCTTT. Translation: CSGAGQLNTEAFF.

The chain has TRBV19 and TRBJ1-2; 7 bases match TRBD1. Per the germline V gene, CDR1 is LNHDA and CDR2 is SQIVND (reference sequence). With V trimmed by 2 bases and J by 4 bases, 4 bases remained unmatched. The CDR3 length is 14 residues. The CDR3 region is CASSIRGRGYGYTF. The CDR3 coding sequence is TGTGCCAGTAGTATAAGGGGGCGCGGCTATGGCTACACCTTC.

As for this clone: Since a much larger clone is just one base distant, this may be a read error. Because the CDR3 is missing its conserved closing phenylalanine or tryptophan, this is likely a read error. The chain carries TRBV5-4 and TRBJ2-2, with a tentative D call TRBD2 (7 bases). The V gene lost 5 bases and the J gene lost 8 bases, with 19 bases spanning the gap. This CDR3 is 15 amino acids long. Germline V lookup: CDR1 SGHNT, CDR2 YYREEE (reference sequence). The CDR3, as DNA: TGTGCCAGCAGGCCCGGCCGGGGGGCCGGGGGGGAGCTGTTTTCT. Its protein is CASRPGRGAGGELFS.

The CDR3, as DNA: TGTGCCAGCAGCCCACCGGTGGGGCCCCACACTGAAGCTTTCTTT. Protein: CASSPPVGPHTEAFF. The chain carries TRBV13 and TRBJ1-1, with a weak D call TRBD1 (5 bases). With 5 bases removed from V and 3 bases from J, the gap between germline ends came to 16 bases. The CDR3 loop spans 15 amino acids. Looked up from germline, CDR1 is PRHDT and CDR2 is FYEKMQ (reference sequence).

V and J are TRBV2 and TRBJ2-5; D unresolved. Germline CDR1 is SNHLY and CDR2 is FYNNEI. This CDR3 has 14 residues. The CDR3 DNA sequence: TGTGCTACCCGAGCAGTAGCATCTCAAGAGACCCAGTACTTC. This sequence encodes CATRAVASQETQYF.

This clone was observed a few times. J is TRBJ1-2 and V is TRBV6-4; D is unclear. The CDR3 runs 12 residues. Trimming took 2 bases from V and 6 from J, leaving 7 bases between them. The germline gives CDR1 MRHNA, CDR2 SNTAGT. The chain's CDR3 is CASSDNGNGYTF. The CDR3 coding sequence is TGTGCCAGCAGTGACAACGGGAATGGCTACACCTTC.

Notes on this clone: With a much larger clone just one base away, this may be a read error. The CDR3 sequence is CASSVTGNTEAFF. CDR3 nucleotides: TGTGCCAGTAGTGTCACAGGGAACACTGAAGCTTTCTTT. J is TRBJ1-1 and V is TRBV19; perhaps TRBD1 as D (5 bases). CDR1 is LNHDA and CDR2 is SQIVND in the germline V gene (reference sequence). This CDR3 has 13 amino acids. The ends were cut back, 5 bases at V and 1 base at J, with 8 bases in the middle.

V and J are TRBV28 and TRBJ1-5; TRBD1 matches 10 bases. CDR1 MDHEN and CDR2 SYDVKM come from the germline V gene. J lost 5 bases, V lost 7 bases, and 5 bases had no gene match. The CDR3 runs to 14 residues. The CDR3 spells CASTSGTGDQPQHF. The CDR3 DNA reads as TGTGCCAGCACCTCCGGGACAGGGGATCAGCCCCAGCATTTT.

V is TRBV7-3 and J is TRBJ2-7; perhaps TRBD2 as D (5 bases). From germline, CDR1 is SGHTA and CDR2 FQGTGA. CDR3 size: 14 residues. Trimming shortened V by 2 bases and J by 2 bases, and 10 bases separated the two germline ends. The CDR3: CASSLASGPYEQYF. Written as DNA, the CDR3 is TGTGCCAGCAGCTTAGCCAGCGGTCCCTACGAGCAGTACTTC.

On this clone itself: The conserved closing phenylalanine or tryptophan is absent in this CDR3, likely reflecting a read error. This rearrangement joins TRBV30 to TRBJ2-2; D unclear. Germline CDR1 is GTSNPN and CDR2 is SVGIG (reference sequence). V was pared by 2 bases and J by 1 base, with 11 bases between. CDR3 size: 15 residues. Written as DNA, the CDR3 is TGTGCCTGGAGTCGAGGAAGCAAGAACACCGGGGAGCTGTTTTCT. Translating gives CAWSRGSKNTGELFS.

This clone was seen more than once but under ten times. The V and J genes are TRBV5-1 and TRBJ1-2; no reliable D call. The CDR3 is 16 residues long. Trimming left V 3 bases short and J 0 bases short, with 15 bases between. Per the germline V gene, CDR1 is SGHRS and CDR2 is YFSETQ. The DNA for the CDR3 is TGCGCCAGCAGCTCGGGTTCGGTAACAGCTAACTATGGCTACACCTTC. The encoded protein is CASSSGSVTANYGYTF.

With regard to this clone: One junction end does not reproduce the germline sequence, and a read error may be involved. The gene calls are TRBV20-1 and TRBJ2-7; D might be TRBD2 (6 bases). The CDR3 is 11 residues long. The germline CDR1 and CDR2 sequences are DFQATT and SNEGSKA (reference sequence). The CDR3 bases are TGCAGTGGAGGGGACTCCCACGAGCAGTACTTC. It yields the protein CSGGDSHEQYF.

The rearrangement joins TRBV6-6 to TRBJ2-7; TRBD2 aligns across 7 bases. The germline CDR1 and CDR2 sequences are MNHNY and SVGAGI (reference sequence). CDR3 length equals 15 residues. The V segment lost 6 bases and the J segment 3 bases; nucleotides outside the gene matches: 11. The DNA for the CDR3 is TGTGCCAGCAGCTCACCCGGAGCGGGGAGCTACGAGCAGTACTTC. It codes for CASSSPGAGSYEQYF.

V gene TRBV7-3 combines with J gene TRBJ1-1; 8 nucleotides match TRBD1. Per the germline V gene, CDR1 is SGHTA and CDR2 is FQGTGA. V was pared by 5 bases and J by 4 bases, with 3 bases of the junction left unmatched. The CDR3 has 13 amino acids. CDR3 bases: TGTGCCAGCAGCAGCGGACAGGGCACTGAAGCTTTCTTT. Its translation: CASSSGQGTEAFF.

The chain recombines TRBV30 with TRBJ1-2, with no clear D. This CDR3 comprises 17 residues. The V gene lost 8 bases and the J gene lost 4 bases, with 29 bases spanning the gap. Germline CDR1 is GTSNPN and CDR2 is SVGIG (reference sequence). The CDR3 spells CAPRIKMTEELIYGYTF. The CDR3 DNA reads as TGTGCCCCCCGAATAAAAATGACGGAGGAGTTGATCTATGGCTACACCTTC. Filled out from reference TRBV30 and TRBJ1-2, the complete variable domain reads SQTIHQWPATLVQPVGSPLSLECTVEGTSNPNLYWYRQAAGRGLQLLFYSVGIGQISSEVPQNLSASRPQDRQFILSSKKLLLSDSGFYLCAPRIKMTEELIYGYTFGSGTRLTVV.

As regards this clone: The same CDR3 also results from other DNA sequences found in this sample. J is TRBJ2-7 and V is TRBV6-5; D not certain. Per the germline V gene, CDR1 is MNHEY and CDR2 is SVGAGI. The CDR3 covers 13 residues. Deletions cut 0 bases from V and 3 bases from J, with 6 bases between. CDR3: CASSYSGLYEQYF. The CDR3 DNA reads TGTGCCAGCAGTTACTCAGGCCTCTACGAGCAGTACTTC.

The chain combines TRBV5-1 with TRBJ2-1; 11 nucleotides agree with TRBD2. The trim removed 4 bases at V and 4 bases at J, leaving 4 bases unmatched. In germline, CDR1 is SGHRS, CDR2 YFSETQ. This CDR3 comprises 15 residues. CDR3 nucleotides: TGCGCCAGCAGCCAACTAGCGGGAGAATACAATGAGCAGTTCTTC. Translating gives CASSQLAGEYNEQFF.